These 20 T cell receptor beta chains were all obtained from the same sample, sequenced in a study of blood T cells in healthy people across ages. The second PCR ran about 6 to 12 cycles with a sample-barcoded 5' primer and J-beta primers. TCRdb re-analysed the 5' RACE reads in MiXCR, keeping a single row per CDR3 protein. The top ten hold around 9.2% of the sample, which has around 700,000 distinct CDR3 sequences, 20% to 25% seen once. This sample was shared with a second study, whose subject was T cells of mothers and their children.

Sequenced material: blood. Receptors originate from a boy aged 5-17 years in good health.

V is TRBV5-1 and J is TRBJ2-7; D is tentatively TRBD1 or TRBD2 (5 bases each). The V gene lost 3 bases and the J gene lost 0 bases, with 13 bases spanning the gap. CDR1 is SGHRS, CDR2 YFSETQ, per germline. CDR3 length: 15 residues. The DNA of the CDR3 is TGCGCCAGCAGCTACCGGGGCGATTTCTCCTACGAGCAGTACTTC. Translating it yields CASSYRGDFSYEQYF.

This clonotype was counted a few times. The genes are TRBV20-1 and TRBJ2-5, with D perhaps assigned TRBD1 or TRBD2 (6 bases each). The CDR3 consists of 14 residues. Trimming left V 3 bases short and J 4 bases short, with 15 bases between. Per germline, CDR1 DFQATT and CDR2 SNEGSKA (reference sequence). The CDR3 protein is CSASKGGPSETQYF. As DNA, the CDR3 is TGCAGTGCTAGTAAGGGGGGCCCTTCAGAGACCCAGTACTTC.

This clonotype was counted between two and nine times. The chain combines TRBV4-1 with TRBJ2-5; D may be TRBD2 (5 bases). From germline, CDR1 is MGHRA and CDR2 YSYEKL. CDR3 size: 17 residues. V lost 2 bases to trimming and J lost 5 bases, with 21 bases between them. The CDR3 loop is CASSQPRERVVRETQYF. The CDR3 DNA reads TGCGCCAGCAGCCAACCGCGAGAGAGGGTTGTTCGGGAGACCCAGTACTTC.

This clonotype was observed a few times. V is TRBV20-1 and J is TRBJ1-1; tentative D call: TRBD1 (6 bases). Germline V gene lookup returns CDR1 DFQATT and CDR2 SNEGSKA (reference sequence). CDR3 length: 14 amino acids. V dropped 7 bases and J dropped 5 bases, with 20 bases sitting between them. The CDR3 DNA reads TGCAGTGGGGGCTTCGCTGGGGGCATAACTGAAGCTTTCTTT. Amino acid sequence: CSGGFAGGITEAFF.

The rearrangement links TRBV4-3 to TRBJ1-2, with D perhaps TRBD1 (5 bases). The V gene's germline CDR1 is LGHNA and CDR2 YSLEER. The CDR3 contains 14 residues. Trimming pared 1 base from V and 8 bases from J, leaving 14 bases between. CDR3 DNA sequence: TGCGCCAGCAGCCAAGTAGGAGGAGGGGAGGGCTACACCTTC. This encodes CASSQVGGGEGYTF.

The chain recombines TRBV25-1 with TRBJ2-2; D is unresolved. Germline CDR1 is MGHDK and CDR2 is SYGVNS. This CDR3 spans 13 amino acids. V lost 6 bases to trimming and J lost 0 bases, with 5 bases between them. In DNA form, the CDR3 reads TGTGCCAGCAGAAACACGAACACCGGGGAGCTGTTTTTT. Protein sequence: CASRNTNTGELFF. Using reference TRBV25-1 and TRBJ2-2 for the parts outside the CDR3, the full variable domain is EADIYQTPRYLVIGTGKKITLECSQTMGHDKMYWYQQDPGMELHLIHYSYGVNSTEKGDLSSESTVSRIRTEHFPLTLESARPSHTSQYLCASRNTNTGELFFGEGSRLTVL.

The chain recombines TRBV29-1 with TRBJ2-1, with D unclear. Between the trimmed V and J ends, which lost 3 bases and 3 bases, there was a span of 6 bases. The CDR3 spans 12 residues. Germline V gene sequence: CDR1 SQVTM, CDR2 ANQGSEA. The CDR3 reads CSVDYGYNEQFF. CDR3 DNA: TGCAGCGTTGATTATGGCTACAATGAGCAGTTCTTC.

The chain recombines TRBV6-2 or TRBV6-3 with TRBJ2-1; D call uncertain. The DNA end is more similar to TRBJ2-7, so the J call may be wrong. Looked up from germline, CDR1 is MNHEY and CDR2 is SVGEGT. The CDR3 runs to 17 residues. The CDR3 sequence is CASSYSLTTTPASEQYF. The CDR3 DNA reads as TGTGCCAGCAGTTACTCCCTGACCACCACTCCCGCCAGCGAGCAGTACTTC.

V usage is TRBV9 and J usage is TRBJ2-5; 14 bases align to TRBD2. With 0 bases clipped from V and 5 bases from J, the junction kept 3 bases outside the gene matches. The CDR3 has 16 amino acids. Germline CDR1 and CDR2: SGDLS and YYNGEE. The CDR3 DNA sequence: TGTGCCAGCAGCGTAGAGGGACTAGCGGGAGTGGAGACCCAGTACTTC. Amino acids: CASSVEGLAGVETQYF.

This clonotype has more than one count but fewer than ten. The chain carries TRBV6-5 and TRBJ1-2; 7 bases match TRBD1. This CDR3 is 13 amino acids long. Per the germline V gene, CDR1 is MNHEY and CDR2 is SVGAGI. The J segment lost 3 bases and the V segment lost 5 bases, leaving 3 bases of the junction unmatched. The CDR3 coding sequence is TGTGCCAGCAGTCCCGACAGGGACTATGGCTACACCTTC. It specifies CASSPDRDYGYTF.

This clonotype was detected a few times. The chain carries TRBV5-5 and TRBJ2-5, with 8 bases identical to TRBD2. V lost 0 bases to trimming and J lost 4 bases; unmatched junction nucleotides: 11. This CDR3 comprises 17 residues. CDR1 SGHKS and CDR2 YYEKEE come from the germline V gene (reference sequence). The CDR3 sequence is CASSLDTAGEVGETQYF. The CDR3 bases are TGTGCCAGCAGCTTGGATACAGCGGGAGAGGTGGGAGAGACCCAGTACTTC.

This clonotype was counted between two and nine times. This chain uses TRBV5-1 with TRBJ2-2; perhaps TRBD1 as D (6 bases). The germline V and J ends were trimmed by 0 bases and 3 bases, with 15 bases remaining between them. The CDR3 is 17 amino acids. The germline CDR1 and CDR2 sequences are SGHRS and YFSETQ. The CDR3 sequence is CASSLARGPPHTGELFF. The CDR3 DNA sequence: TGCGCCAGCAGCTTGGCCAGGGGTCCCCCCCACACCGGGGAGCTGTTTTTT.

CDR3 protein: CASSQEGSREYEQYF. CDR3 coding DNA: TGCGCCAGCAGCCAAGAAGGGAGTAGAGAATACGAGCAGTACTTC. The V and J genes are TRBV4-1 and TRBJ2-7; TRBD2 might be the D (5 bases). The CDR3 totals 15 residues. V was cut by 0 bases and J by 4 bases, with 13 bases left in between. Per germline, CDR1 MGHRA and CDR2 YSYEKL.

In regard to this clonotype: One end of the junction varies from germline; a read error may be responsible. V usage is TRBV10-2 and J usage is TRBJ2-5; 10 bases line up with TRBD2. The end of the DNA is better explained by TRBJ2-7, so the J call may be wrong. There are 15 residues in the CDR3. Germline CDR1 and CDR2: WSHSY and SAAADI. The CDR3 loop is CASSESGLALTEQYF. The CDR3 coding sequence is TGCGCCAGCAGCGAGTCGGGACTAGCGTTAACCGAGCAGTACTTC.

The V gene is TRBV28, the J gene TRBJ1-4; no definite D call. The CDR3 is made up of 12 amino acids. Germline CDR1 is MDHEN and CDR2 is SYDVKM. Trimming cost V 7 bases and J 5 bases, with 8 bases left between them. The CDR3 region is CASKGPNEKLFF. In DNA form, the CDR3 reads TGTGCCAGCAAGGGTCCCAATGAAAAACTGTTTTTT.

The chain combines TRBV6-1 with TRBJ2-1, with D perhaps matching TRBD2 (6 bases). The CDR3 spans 15 residues. The V gene lost 3 bases and the J gene lost 8 bases, with 17 bases spanning the gap. Germline lookup yields CDR1 MNHNS and CDR2 SASEGT. The CDR3 DNA reads as TGTGCCAGCAGTGATCGAGGGCGCGGGATCGATGAGCAGTTCTTC. This sequence encodes CASSDRGRGIDEQFF.

The gene calls are TRBV6-2 or TRBV6-3 and TRBJ2-5, with D possibly TRBD1 on 6 matching bases. The CDR3 runs to 14 residues. The germline V and J ends were trimmed by 6 bases and 0 bases, with 11 bases remaining between them. Germline V lookup: CDR1 MNHEY, CDR2 SVGEGT. As DNA, the CDR3 is TGTGCCAGCAGCTACGACAGGTACCAAGAGACCCAGTACTTC. Translating it yields CASSYDRYQETQYF.

Only a few counts were recorded for this clonotype. The rearrangement joins TRBV28 to TRBJ2-7; 7 bases fit TRBD1. The V gene's germline CDR1 is MDHEN and CDR2 SYDVKM. Trimming took 6 bases from V and 3 from J; bases not matched to a gene: 17. The CDR3 length is 17 residues. The CDR3 nucleotides read TGTGCCAGCAGCGAAAGACAGGACAGGAAAGGCAGCTACGAGCAGTACTTC. Residues: CASSERQDRKGSYEQYF.

This chain connects TRBV7-2 to TRBJ1-6; D call uncertain. In germline, CDR1 is SGHTA, CDR2 FQGNSA. Between the trimmed V and J ends, which lost 2 bases and 15 bases, there was a span of 8 bases. The CDR3 is made up of 11 amino acids. The CDR3 loop is CASSLLTNLHF. The DNA for the CDR3 is TGTGCCAGCAGCTTATTGACTAACCTCCACTTT.

This clonotype has more than one count but fewer than ten. The rearrangement uses TRBV5-1 and TRBJ1-2; possible D gene TRBD1, 6 bases. Germline lookup yields CDR1 SGHRS and CDR2 YFSETQ. Trimming removed 0 bases from V and 10 bases from J, with 10 bases in between. The CDR3 is 12 residues long. In DNA form, the CDR3 reads TGCGCCAGCAGCTTGGAAGGGACATACTACACCTTC. This encodes CASSLEGTYYTF.